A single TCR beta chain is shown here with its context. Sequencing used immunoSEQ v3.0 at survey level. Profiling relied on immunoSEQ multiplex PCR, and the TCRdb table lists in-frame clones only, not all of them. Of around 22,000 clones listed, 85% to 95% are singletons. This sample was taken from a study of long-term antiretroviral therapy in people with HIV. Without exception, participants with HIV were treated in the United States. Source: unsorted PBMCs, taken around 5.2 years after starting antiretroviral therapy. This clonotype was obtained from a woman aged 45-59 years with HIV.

The CDR3 DNA reads TGCGCCAGCAGCTTACAGGGACAGGTACGGACTGAAGCTTTCTTT. Translated: CASSLQGQVRTEAFF. The rearrangement joins TRBV5-1 to TRBJ1-1; 8 bases map to TRBD1. Germline loops: CDR1 SGHRS, CDR2 YFSETQ. The CDR3 is made up of 15 amino acids. The V segment lost 2 bases and the J segment 5 bases; nucleotides outside the gene matches: 8.